These 12 T cell receptor beta chains were all obtained from the same sample, sequenced in a study of CD8+ T cells in alopecia areata. Extracted RNA was reverse transcribed into cDNA, the sequencing template. Method: immunoSEQ multiplex PCR; TCRdb's copy keeps in-frame clones and lacks some. The data show 180,000 or so clones, with 67% seen just once and about 10% held by the top ten. The sample was CD8+ T cells sorted from blood, taken at week 0. These receptors were taken from a human donor with alopecia areata.

This chain uses TRBV5-1 with TRBJ2-2, with D perhaps matching TRBD2 (7 bases). CDR1 and CDR2 (germline): SGHRS, YFSETQ. V was pared by 6 bases and J by 3 bases, with 15 bases between. The CDR3 consists of 15 residues. The CDR3 spells CASTGGQEDTGELFF. The CDR3 nucleotides read TGCGCCAGCACCGGGGGGCAGGAAGACACCGGGGAGCTGTTTTTT.

The V gene is TRBV4-1, the J gene TRBJ2-2, with a weak D call TRBD1 (5 bases). The germline V gene has CDR1 MGHRA and CDR2 YSYEKL. The CDR3 loop spans 18 amino acids. V was clipped by 0 bases and J by 0 bases, with 14 bases between them. The chain's CDR3 is CASSQDPGRVANTGELFF. The CDR3 bases are TGCGCCAGCAGCCAAGATCCCGGCAGGGTCGCGAACACCGGGGAGCTGTTTTTT.

This clone was counted a few times. The chain is built from TRBV29-1 and TRBJ2-6; possible D gene TRBD1, 5 bases. The CDR3 is 14 residues long. In germline, CDR1 is SQVTM, CDR2 ANQGSEA. V dropped 7 bases and J dropped 0 bases, with 10 bases sitting between them. The CDR3 protein is CSATGDSGANVLTF. The CDR3 DNA sequence: TGCAGCGCCACAGGAGACTCTGGGGCCAACGTCCTGACTTTC.

This rearrangement joins TRBV6-5 to TRBJ2-1, with 12 positions matching TRBD2. Per the germline V gene, CDR1 is MNHEY and CDR2 is SVGAGI. The J segment lost 10 bases and the V segment lost 5 bases, leaving 9 bases of the junction unmatched. The CDR3 is 15 amino acids. The CDR3 nucleotides are TGTGCCAGCAGTCCTAGCGGGGGGGCGCTGGTAGAGCAGTTCTTC. It is translated as CASSPSGGALVEQFF.

As for this clone: Other DNA sequences in the sample encode the same CDR3. CDR3 in amino acids: CASSVGLNNEQFF. The CDR3 DNA sequence: TGTGCCAGCAGCGTAGGCCTTAACAATGAGCAGTTCTTC. This rearrangement joins TRBV9 to TRBJ2-1; D unresolved. Per germline, CDR1 SGDLS and CDR2 YYNGEE. This CDR3 comprises 13 residues. Trimming cost V 0 bases and J 5 bases, with 6 bases left between them.

The chain is built from TRBV6-5 and TRBJ1-5, with D unresolved. Between the trimmed V and J ends, which lost 5 bases and 2 bases, there was a span of 10 bases. The CDR3 sequence is 14 residues long. The germline gives CDR1 MNHEY, CDR2 SVGAGI. Here the CDR3 DNA reads TGTGCCAGCAGTGACCCGGGAGGCAATCAGCCCCAGCATTTT. Translating it yields CASSDPGGNQPQHF.

The V gene is TRBV2, the J gene TRBJ2-2; a possible D gene is TRBD1 (6 bases). CDR3 length: 13 residues. CDR1 is SNHLY and CDR2 is FYNNEI in the germline V gene. Between the trimmed V and J ends, which lost 9 bases and 3 bases, there was a span of 11 bases. Written as DNA, the CDR3 is TGTGCCAGACAACAGGGAGACACCGGGGAGCTGTTTTTT. Its translation is CARQQGDTGELFF.

The chain links TRBV11-2 to TRBJ2-1; 8 bases agree with TRBD2. The CDR3 loop spans 17 amino acids. V gave up 0 bases and J gave up 3 bases; unmatched junction bases: 7. Germline assignment: CDR1 SGHAT and CDR2 FQNNGV. For the CDR3, the DNA is TGTGCCAGCAGCTTAGATGTTTTTAGCGGGGACTACAATGAGCAGTTCTTC. Protein sequence: CASSLDVFSGDYNEQFF.

This sequence joins TRBV27 and TRBJ1-1; maybe TRBD1 (6 bases). V shed 5 bases and J shed 4 bases, with 26 bases lying between them. In germline, CDR1 is MNHEY, CDR2 SMNVEV (reference sequence). This CDR3 region has 18 residues. This CDR3 is CASSPTRGSPGGGTEAFF. CDR3 in DNA: TGTGCCAGCAGTCCAACCAGGGGTAGTCCGGGGGGCGGCACTGAAGCTTTCTTT.

The V and J genes are TRBV29-1 and TRBJ1-2; 7 nucleotides align to TRBD1. With 3 bases clipped from V and 6 bases from J, the junction kept 10 bases outside the gene matches. CDR3 length equals 14 residues. Germline-derived CDR1 and CDR2 are SQVTM and ANQGSEA. CDR3 DNA sequence: TGCAGCGTTGAGTATGAGGGGGCACCCGATGGCTACACCTTC. It translates to CSVEYEGAPDGYTF.

DNA for the CDR3: TGTGCCAGCAGTTACTCGCAGGGCGGCACTGAAGCTTTCTTT. This gives the protein CASSYSQGGTEAFF. This chain connects TRBV6-5 to TRBJ1-1; weak D call: TRBD1 (5 bases). The V end lost 0 bases, the J end lost 4 bases, and 9 bases lay between the germline ends. CDR1 MNHEY and CDR2 SVGAGI come from the germline V gene. This CDR3 region has 14 residues.

The chain combines TRBV5-5 with TRBJ1-2; 8 nucleotides line up with TRBD1. The CDR3 loop spans 17 amino acids. CDR1 and CDR2 from the germline V gene are SGHKS and YYEKEE (reference sequence). Unmatched junction bases numbered 13, after V lost 4 bases and J lost 2 bases. The CDR3 sequence: CASSQNTGGSSNYGYTF. CDR3 in DNA: TGTGCCAGCAGCCAAAATACAGGGGGGAGCTCAAACTATGGCTACACCTTC.